This T cell receptor beta chain is drawn from a study of graft-versus-host responses after intestinal transplantation. Tissue processing of the graft released intraepithelial and lamina propria lymphocytes from it. Libraries were prepared by immunoSEQ multiplex PCR; TCRdb keeps only in-frame clonotypes and omits some of them. The sample records 15,000 to 20,000 clones, roughly 70% being singletons. As regards this clone: The antigen remains unidentified.

Study-level findings and limits: High graft-versus-host to host-versus-graft clonal ratios were seen in allografts of patients with graft-donor T cell macrochimerism.

The TCR comes from a human patient who received an intestinal transplant, so some T cells may come from the graft donor. The sample in question was ileum tissue, obtained around 20 days after intestinal transplant.

CDR3 sequence (DNA): TGTGCCAGCAGCCAAGTTTATGCTAGCGGGAGAAATGAGCAGTTCTTC. Its translation is CASSQVYASGRNEQFF. The genes are TRBV4-2 and TRBJ2-1, with 10 nucleotides matching TRBD2. Germline values: CDR1 LGHNA, CDR2 YNFKEQ. CDR3 length: 16 residues. V lost 1 base and J lost 7; bases outside the gene matches: 7.